This T cell receptor (beta chain) was recorded in a study of metastatic and nonmetastatic thyroid tumors. General study findings and limits: Patients with malignant thyroid tumors reportedly had significantly higher TCR beta diversity than those with benign nodules, in blood and tumor.

The CDR3 has 12 residues. The germline V and J ends were trimmed by 5 bases and 3 bases, with 8 bases remaining between them. CDR1 is MNHEY, CDR2 SVGEGT, per germline. This clone is medium-sized within its sample. Its antigen is as yet unknown. Each patient went into thyroid surgery without having received any treatment. Original processing methods: Differences in CDR3 between clinicopathological groups were drawn on to build a classifier intended to discriminate distant-metastatic papillary thyroid cancer patients. TCRdb re-analyzed the PCR reads through MiXCR. These V and J calls derive from TCRdb rather than the authors' analysis. The sample includes about 33,000 clones, roughly a sixth of them seen just once.

The gene calls are TRBV6-2 or TRBV6-3 and TRBJ2-7, with TRBD1 as a possible D gene (5 bases). The origin of this receptor is a male donor with papillary thyroid cancer or a benign thyroid nodule (not recorded which). Some clones in this sample may be carry-over from other donors' samples. Sequenced sample: blood. As DNA, the CDR3 is TGTGCCAGCAGTAAACAGGACTACGAGCAGTACTTC. This codes for CASSKQDYEQYF.